What follows are 30 T cell receptor beta chains derived from one specimen sequenced in a study of T cell responses to AZD1222 COVID-19 vaccine. This table comes from immunoSEQ multiplex PCR, and its TCRdb copy is limited to in-frame clones, with some not included. Of about 110,000 clones in the sample, about 90% were seen once. This specimen consisted of peripheral blood, obtained on day 0 of AZD1222 vaccination. All receptors derive from an adult in good health.

This clone was seen more than once but under ten times. The chain employs TRBV4-1 and TRBJ1-2; 7 bases align to TRBD1. The germline V gene encodes CDR1 MGHRA and CDR2 YSYEKL. This CDR3 spans 14 amino acids. The V and J ends lost 0 bases and 4 bases, in that order; junction bases with no gene match: 2. CDR3 loop: CASSQETGRYGYTF. The CDR3 bases are TGCGCCAGCAGCCAAGAGACAGGGCGCTATGGCTACACCTTC.

The rearrangement joins TRBV19 to TRBJ2-7; 11 bases agree with TRBD1. This CDR3 has 14 residues. CDR1 is LNHDA, CDR2 SQIVND, per germline (reference sequence). With 5 bases clipped from V and 3 bases from J, the junction kept 3 bases outside the gene matches. CDR3 DNA: TGTGCCAGTAGTCCGGGGACAGGGGGCTACGAGCAGTACTTC. This translates into CASSPGTGGYEQYF.

The rearrangement joins TRBV18 to TRBJ2-7; 8 bases match TRBD2. Germline V gene sequence: CDR1 KGHSH, CDR2 LQKENI. CDR3 length: 19 residues. With V trimmed by 2 bases and J by 3 bases, 18 bases remained unmatched. In DNA form, the CDR3 reads TGTGCCAGCTCACCAAGGGGTGGTGCCTCGGCGGGAGGTGGCTACGAGCAGTACTTC. Protein product: CASSPRGGASAGGGYEQYF. Together with reference TRBV18 and TRBJ2-7, the CDR3 gives the full variable domain: NAGVMQNPRHLVRRRGQEARLRCSPMKGHSHVYWYRQLPEEGLKFMVYLQKENIIDESGMPKERFSAEFPKEGPSILRIQQVVRGDSAAYFCASSPRGGASAGGGYEQYFGPGTRLTVT.

This clone has only a few counts. The rearrangement uses TRBV19 and TRBJ2-1; the D gene is possibly TRBD1 (8 bases). V shed 11 bases and J shed 8 bases, with 19 bases lying between them. The CDR3 has 13 amino acids. Germline CDR1 LNHDA, CDR2 SQIVND (reference sequence). CDR3 loop: CAVNRGGYDEQFF. The CDR3 DNA reads as TGTGCCGTCAACAGGGGGGGGTACGATGAGCAGTTCTTC.

This chain links TRBV7-8 with TRBJ1-1, with TRBD1 as a possible D gene (6 bases). This CDR3 is built from 15 residues. Germline assignment: CDR1 SGHVS and CDR2 FQNEAQ. The ends were cut back, 2 bases at V and 0 bases at J, with 10 bases in the middle. The CDR3 nucleotides read TGTGCCAGCAGCTTAACAGGGTTCTTGAACACTGAAGCTTTCTTT. Translation: CASSLTGFLNTEAFF.

V gene TRBV5-6 combines with J gene TRBJ2-7; 7 bases line up with TRBD2. J gave up 0 bases and V 6 bases, and 6 bases lay outside the gene matches. This CDR3 comprises 14 residues. The germline CDR1 and CDR2 sequences are SGHDT and YYEEEE. The CDR3 coding sequence is TGTGCCAGCACCCAAGGCGGGAGCTCCTACGAGCAGTACTTC. This encodes CASTQGGSSYEQYF.

The DNA for the CDR3 is TGTGCCAGCAGCTTGCGTGTCGGAACCAACTATGGCTACACCTTC. Its protein is CASSLRVGTNYGYTF. This sequence joins TRBV9 and TRBJ1-2; unclear D gene. V was shortened by 4 bases and J by 2 bases, with 15 bases between the two germline ends. CDR3 length equals 15 residues. Germline values: CDR1 SGDLS, CDR2 YYNGEE.

This chain joins TRBV3-1 (or the pseudogene TRBV3-2) and TRBJ2-5; 15 bases agree with TRBD2. Germline V gene lookup returns CDR1 LGHDT and CDR2 YNNKEL (reference sequence). Unmatched junction bases numbered 4, after V lost 6 bases and J lost 2 bases. CDR3 length: 16 amino acids. The CDR3 bases are TGTGCCAGCAGTTTCGGGACTAGCGGGAGGCAAGAGACCCAGTACTTC. Its translation is CASSFGTSGRQETQYF.

The V and J genes are TRBV18 and TRBJ1-2; the D is unclear. Germline V gene sequence: CDR1 KGHSH, CDR2 LQKENI. With 8 bases removed from V and 8 bases from J, the gap between germline ends came to 24 bases. The CDR3 covers 15 residues. The CDR3 loop reads CASDLFNEVRRGYTF. CDR3 coding DNA: TGTGCCAGCGACCTTTTTAACGAAGTTCGGAGAGGCTACACCTTC.

The sample holds a few counts of this clone. The chain uses TRBV7-8 and TRBJ1-3; D call uncertain. This CDR3 spans 14 amino acids. Germline V CDR1 and CDR2: SGHVS, FQNEAQ. The V end was cut by 1 base, the J end by 4 bases, with 8 bases between. CDR3 region: CASSLDLAGNTIYF. As DNA, the CDR3 is TGTGCCAGCAGCTTAGATTTGGCCGGAAACACCATATATTTT.

This clone has a handful of counts. Here the CDR3 DNA reads TGTGCCAGCAGTGAACGGGGTACGGGGAGGACTGAAGCTTTCTTT. Translation: CASSERGTGRTEAFF. The chain combines TRBV6-1 with TRBJ1-1, with no clear D. Germline assignment: CDR1 MNHNS and CDR2 SASEGT. The CDR3 consists of 15 residues. Trimming removed 2 bases at V and 5 bases at J, with 15 bases between.

The chain recombines TRBV4-2 with TRBJ2-5; 10 bases align to TRBD2. The CDR3 sequence is 16 residues long. The junction had 8 bases not matched to a gene; V was cut back by 1 base and J by 6 bases. CDR1 and CDR2 (germline): LGHNA, YNFKEQ. CDR3 residues: CASSQAGSSGSQTQYF. As DNA, the CDR3 is TGTGCCAGCAGCCAAGCAGGGTCTAGCGGGAGTCAGACCCAGTACTTC.

The gene calls are TRBV9 and TRBJ1-4; the D is unclear. Germline CDR1 SGDLS, CDR2 YYNGEE. There are 13 residues in the CDR3. Trimming cost V 0 bases and J 5 bases, with 5 bases left between them. For the CDR3, the DNA is TGTGCCAGCAGCGTAGGAGGGAATGAAAAACTGTTTTTT. Amino acid sequence: CASSVGGNEKLFF.

The chain employs TRBV5-4 and TRBJ2-1; D is unresolved. Germline loops: CDR1 SGHNT, CDR2 YYREEE (reference sequence). This CDR3 has 15 amino acids. V shed 4 bases and J shed 5 bases, with 16 bases lying between them. CDR3 amino acids: CASSALGGRHNEQFF. CDR3 coding DNA: TGTGCCAGCAGCGCGTTGGGTGGCAGACACAATGAGCAGTTCTTC.

This chain links TRBV19 with TRBJ2-7, with 12 bases identical to TRBD1. V lost 6 bases to trimming and J lost 5 bases; unmatched junction nucleotides: 11. The germline V gene encodes CDR1 LNHDA and CDR2 SQIVND (reference sequence). CDR3 length equals 16 residues. CDR3 DNA sequence: TGTGCCAGTAGCCCTCACCCGGGACAGGGGGCCCACGAGCAGTACTTC. Amino acids: CASSPHPGQGAHEQYF.

The rearrangement joins TRBV7-2 to TRBJ1-2; 11 positions agree with TRBD1. The germline V gene has CDR1 SGHTA and CDR2 FQGNSA. The ends lost 2 bases at V and 6 bases at J; junction bases unmatched: 2. The CDR3 has 14 residues. The CDR3 spells CASSLWDRGDGYTF. DNA for the CDR3: TGTGCCAGCAGCTTATGGGACAGGGGGGATGGCTACACCTTC.

This clone was observed once. J is TRBJ2-1 and V is TRBV30; 7 nucleotides line up with TRBD2. Trimming at V came to 2 bases and at J to 7 bases, leaving 8 bases not matched to a gene. The CDR3 runs 14 residues. Germline V gene lookup returns CDR1 GTSNPN and CDR2 SVGIG (reference sequence). This CDR3 reads CAWSNTGGLNEQFF. The DNA for the CDR3 is TGTGCCTGGAGTAACACGGGAGGATTAAATGAGCAGTTCTTC.

The chain uses TRBV5-6 and TRBJ2-5; D may match TRBD1 or TRBD2 (6 bases each). The CDR3 loop spans 16 amino acids. Germline CDR1 SGHDT, CDR2 YYEEEE. V lost 1 base and J 2 bases, leaving 15 bases between the germline ends. CDR3 DNA: TGTGCCAGCAGCTTGTTGGGGGGCAGGCCACAAGAGACCCAGTACTTC. This gives the protein CASSLLGGRPQETQYF.

The CDR3 sequence is CASSPQREKRGQFF. Written as DNA, the CDR3 is TGTGCCAGCAGCCCCCAGCGGGAGAAAAGGGGGCAGTTCTTC. V is TRBV7-9 and J is TRBJ2-1; 8 bases fit TRBD2. Germline values: CDR1 SEHNR, CDR2 FQNEAQ (reference sequence). V trimming: 5 bases; J trimming: 12 bases; junction bases outside the gene matches: 12. CDR3 length: 14 amino acids.

This clone was observed a handful of times. The chain has TRBV14 and TRBJ2-1, with D tentatively TRBD1 or TRBD2 (5 bases each). The CDR3 has 16 amino acids. Germline V gene lookup returns CDR1 SGHDN and CDR2 FVKESK. With 4 bases removed from V and 3 bases from J, the gap between germline ends came to 16 bases. CDR3 protein: CASSLYRGENYNEQFF. In nucleotides, the CDR3 is TGTGCCAGCAGCCTGTATCGGGGCGAAAACTACAATGAGCAGTTCTTC.

This chain uses TRBV5-1 with TRBJ1-2, with D perhaps matching TRBD1 (6 bases). This CDR3 is 15 amino acids long. Trimming removed 0 bases at V and 0 bases at J, with 9 bases between. CDR1 is SGHRS and CDR2 is YFSETQ in the germline V gene. The CDR3 protein is CASSLEQGANYGYTF. The CDR3 DNA reads TGCGCCAGCAGCTTGGAACAGGGAGCTAACTATGGCTACACCTTC.

This chain connects TRBV6-2 or TRBV6-3 to TRBJ1-2; 7 bases agree with TRBD1. In germline, CDR1 is MNHEY, CDR2 SVGEGT. The V and J ends lost 6 bases and 4 bases, in that order; junction bases with no gene match: 5. This CDR3 has 13 amino acids. DNA of the CDR3: TGTGCCAGCAGCCTACAGGGGACCTATGGCTACACCTTC. Translating it yields CASSLQGTYGYTF.

This chain links TRBV7-2 with TRBJ2-1; TRBD1 agrees at 9 bases. The CDR3 is 16 amino acids. Germline CDR1 is SGHTA and CDR2 is FQGNSA. J gave up 5 bases and V 1 base, and 6 bases lay outside the gene matches. In DNA form, the CDR3 reads TGTGCCAGCAGCTTAGGTGGGACAGGGATTAACAATGAGCAGTTCTTC. Protein product: CASSLGGTGINNEQFF.

The V gene is TRBV10-1, the J gene TRBJ1-3, with no clear D. CDR1 is WNHNN, CDR2 SYGVQD, per germline (reference sequence). The CDR3 contains 13 residues. Between the trimmed V and J ends, which lost 7 bases and 0 bases, there was a span of 7 bases. For the CDR3, the DNA is TGCGCCAGCACCGACCACTCTGGAAACACCATATATTTT. This translates into CASTDHSGNTIYF.

The chain couples TRBV6-5 to TRBJ1-6, with TRBD1 identical over 9 bases. The CDR3 has 15 amino acids. V dropped 4 bases and J dropped 11; count of bases not matched to a gene: 9. CDR1 MNHEY and CDR2 SVGAGI come from the germline V gene. This CDR3 reads CASSLTSGQGPPLHF. DNA for the CDR3: TGTGCCAGCAGTTTGACCTCGGGACAGGGACCACCCCTCCACTTT.

The rearrangement joins TRBV18 to TRBJ1-2; TRBD1 matches 9 bases. Germline CDR1 and CDR2: KGHSH and LQKENI. CDR3 length: 14 residues. V lost 6 bases to trimming and J lost 3 bases; unmatched junction nucleotides: 5. CDR3 amino acids: CASSHTGGDYGYTF. CDR3 coding DNA: TGTGCCAGCTCTCACACAGGGGGCGACTATGGCTACACCTTC.

The gene calls are TRBV5-6 and TRBJ1-1; D remains unclear. Deletions cut 0 bases from V and 5 bases from J, with 14 bases between. This CDR3 has 15 amino acids. Germline assignment: CDR1 SGHDT and CDR2 YYEEEE. Written as DNA, the CDR3 is TGTGCCAGCAGCTTGGATCGGGGAAGAAGGACTGAAGCTTTCTTT. It specifies CASSLDRGRRTEAFF.

The gene calls are TRBV3-1 (or the pseudogene TRBV3-2) and TRBJ1-1, with 9 bases matching TRBD1. The V and J ends lost 5 bases and 5 bases, in that order; junction bases with no gene match: 6. CDR3 length: 14 amino acids. The germline CDR1 and CDR2 sequences are LGHDT and YNNKEL (reference sequence). The DNA for the CDR3 is TGTGCCAGCAGCATCTCCGGGACAGGGACTGAAGCTTTCTTT. It translates to CASSISGTGTEAFF.

V and J are TRBV15 and TRBJ1-5; D uncertain. V lost 2 bases and J 4 bases, leaving 3 bases between the germline ends. Germline V gene data show CDR1 as LNHNV and CDR2 as YYDKDF (reference sequence). The CDR3 totals 12 residues. CDR3 amino acids: CATSRPNQPQHF. CDR3 nucleotides: TGTGCCACCAGCAGACCGAATCAGCCCCAGCATTTT.

This clone has a single count. The V gene is TRBV10-3, the J gene TRBJ1-2; 11 nucleotides match TRBD1. With 7 bases clipped from V and 8 bases from J, the junction kept 6 bases outside the gene matches. The CDR3 is 13 amino acids. Per the germline V gene, CDR1 is ENHRY and CDR2 is SYGVKD. This CDR3 is CAITPDRGLGYTF. CDR3 bases: TGTGCCATCACCCCGGACAGGGGGCTCGGCTACACCTTC.